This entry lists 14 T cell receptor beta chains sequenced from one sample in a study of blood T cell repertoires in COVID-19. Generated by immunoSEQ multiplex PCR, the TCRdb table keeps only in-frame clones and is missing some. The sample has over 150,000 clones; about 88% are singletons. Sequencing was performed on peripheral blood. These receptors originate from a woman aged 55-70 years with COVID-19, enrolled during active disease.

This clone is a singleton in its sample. This CDR3 is CASSPWTGERAFF. DNA for the CDR3: TGTGCCAGCAGCCCATGGACAGGGGAGCGTGCTTTCTTT. V is TRBV3-1 (or the pseudogene TRBV3-2) and J is TRBJ1-1; TRBD1 aligns across 9 bases. The CDR3 extends over 13 amino acids. Unmatched junction bases numbered 8, after V lost 4 bases and J lost 11 bases. Germline CDR1 reads LGHDT; CDR2 reads YNNKEL (reference sequence).

CDR3 region: CASSEGGTGGQPQHF. The DNA for the CDR3 is TGTGCCAGCAGTGAGGGCGGAACAGGGGGTCAGCCCCAGCATTTT. V usage is TRBV2 and J usage is TRBJ1-5; 8 nucleotides agree with TRBD1. Germline V gives CDR1 SNHLY, CDR2 FYNNEI. V dropped 3 bases and J dropped 6; count of bases not matched to a gene: 7. The CDR3 contains 15 residues.

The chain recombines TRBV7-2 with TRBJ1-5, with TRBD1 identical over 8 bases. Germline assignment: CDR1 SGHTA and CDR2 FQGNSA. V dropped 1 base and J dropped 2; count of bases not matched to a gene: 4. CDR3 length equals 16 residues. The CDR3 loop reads CASSLGRGLGNQPQHF. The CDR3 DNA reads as TGTGCCAGCAGCTTAGGCAGGGGGCTTGGCAATCAGCCCCAGCATTTT.

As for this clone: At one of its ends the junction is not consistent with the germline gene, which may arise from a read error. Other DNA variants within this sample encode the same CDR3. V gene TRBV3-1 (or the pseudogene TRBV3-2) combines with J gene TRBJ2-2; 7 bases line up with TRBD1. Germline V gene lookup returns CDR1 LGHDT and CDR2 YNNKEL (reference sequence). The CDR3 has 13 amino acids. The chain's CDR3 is CASTRGNTGELFF. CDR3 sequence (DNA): TGCGCCAGCACCAGGGGGAATACCGGGGAGCTGTTTTTT.

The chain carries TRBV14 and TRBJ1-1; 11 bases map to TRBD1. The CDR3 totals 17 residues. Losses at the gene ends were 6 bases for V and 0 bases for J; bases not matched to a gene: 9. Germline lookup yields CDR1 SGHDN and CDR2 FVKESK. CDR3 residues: CASSPRTGGFVNTEAFF. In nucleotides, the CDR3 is TGTGCCAGCAGTCCAAGGACAGGGGGCTTCGTGAACACTGAAGCTTTCTTT.

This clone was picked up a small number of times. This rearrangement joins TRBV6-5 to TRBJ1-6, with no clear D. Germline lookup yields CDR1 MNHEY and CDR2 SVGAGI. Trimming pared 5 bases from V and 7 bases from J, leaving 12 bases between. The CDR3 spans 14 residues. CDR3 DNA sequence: TGTGCCAGCAGTACCAACCTACCCAATTCACCCCTCCACTTT. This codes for CASSTNLPNSPLHF.

The CDR3 DNA reads TGTGCCAGCAGCCAGAGACAGGGGGACGTAAATGGCTACACCTTC. Protein sequence: CASSQRQGDVNGYTF. The rearrangement uses TRBV4-2 and TRBJ1-2; 9 nucleotides agree with TRBD1. The CDR3 is made up of 15 amino acids. Germline lookup yields CDR1 LGHNA and CDR2 YNFKEQ. Germline trimming cut 3 bases from V and 6 bases from J; bases unmatched to any gene: 8.

Here the CDR3 reads CASSLGRGTGELFF. The DNA of the CDR3 is TGTGCCAGCAGCTTAGGGAGGGGCACCGGGGAGCTGTTTTTT. V gene TRBV11-2 combines with J gene TRBJ2-2; a possible D gene is TRBD2 (6 bases). The V and J ends lost 1 base and 4 bases respectively, with 7 bases between them. Germline V lookup: CDR1 SGHAT, CDR2 FQNNGV. The CDR3 covers 14 residues.

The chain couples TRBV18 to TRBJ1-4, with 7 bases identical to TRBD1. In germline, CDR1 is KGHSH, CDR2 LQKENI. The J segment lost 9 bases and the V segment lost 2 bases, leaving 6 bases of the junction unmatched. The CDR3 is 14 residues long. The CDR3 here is CASSPAGQSKKLFF. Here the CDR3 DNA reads TGTGCCAGCTCACCAGCGGGACAGTCTAAAAAACTGTTTTTT.

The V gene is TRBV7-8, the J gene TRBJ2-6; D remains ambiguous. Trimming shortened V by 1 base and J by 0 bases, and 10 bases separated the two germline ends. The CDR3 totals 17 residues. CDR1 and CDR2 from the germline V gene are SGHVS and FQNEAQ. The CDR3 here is CASSLGAALSGANVLTF. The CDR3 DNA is TGTGCCAGCAGCTTAGGTGCTGCGCTCTCTGGGGCCAACGTCCTGACTTTC.

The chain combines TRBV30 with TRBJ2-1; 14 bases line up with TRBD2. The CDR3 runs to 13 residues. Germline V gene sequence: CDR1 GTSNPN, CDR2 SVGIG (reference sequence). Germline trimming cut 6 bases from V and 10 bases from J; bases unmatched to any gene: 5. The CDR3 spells CACPGTSGGEQFF. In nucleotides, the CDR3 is TGTGCCTGCCCCGGGACTAGCGGGGGCGAGCAGTTCTTC.

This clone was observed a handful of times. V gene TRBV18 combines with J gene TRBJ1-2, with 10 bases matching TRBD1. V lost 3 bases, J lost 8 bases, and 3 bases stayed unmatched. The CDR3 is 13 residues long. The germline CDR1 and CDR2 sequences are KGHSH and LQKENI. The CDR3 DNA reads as TGTGCCAGCTCACCCGGACAGGGGGAAGGCTACACCTTC. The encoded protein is CASSPGQGEGYTF.

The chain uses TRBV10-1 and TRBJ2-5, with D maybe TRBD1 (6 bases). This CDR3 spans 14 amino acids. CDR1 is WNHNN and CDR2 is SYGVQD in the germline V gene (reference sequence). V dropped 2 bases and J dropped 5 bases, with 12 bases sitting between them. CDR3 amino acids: CASSETGSGETQYF. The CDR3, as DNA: TGCGCCAGCAGTGAGACAGGGTCTGGGGAGACCCAGTACTTC.

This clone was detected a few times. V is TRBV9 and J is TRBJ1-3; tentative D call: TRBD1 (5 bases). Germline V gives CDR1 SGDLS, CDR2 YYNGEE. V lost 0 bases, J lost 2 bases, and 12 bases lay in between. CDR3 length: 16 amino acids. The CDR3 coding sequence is TGTGCCAGCAGCGTAGTGGGGGGGATCGCTGGAAACACCATATATTTT. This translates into CASSVVGGIAGNTIYF.